This TCR beta chain derives from a study of cytotoxic CD8 clonotypes in ibrutinib-treated CLL. The table came from immunoSEQ multiplex PCR; TCRdb's copy has only in-frame clones and leaves some out. Counted here are tens of thousands of clones, approximately 74% occurring once; the ten biggest clones make up about 14%. The clonotype comes from a human donor with chronic lymphocytic leukemia. The sequenced sample was PBMCs, obtained after 12 months of ibrutinib treatment.

The CDR3 loop is CASSVGTALGDTQYF. The CDR3 nucleotides are TGTGCCAGCAGCGTCGGGACGGCCCTTGGGGATACGCAGTATTTT. The rearrangement links TRBV9 to TRBJ2-3, with D perhaps matching TRBD1 or TRBD2 (5 bases each). The CDR3 extends over 15 amino acids. Germline assignment: CDR1 SGDLS and CDR2 YYNGEE. V was trimmed by 2 bases and J by 6 bases, leaving 16 bases between them. The full variable domain, in which reference TRBV9 and TRBJ2-3 provide the parts outside the CDR3, is DSGVTQTPKHLITATGQRVTLRCSPRSGDLSVYWYQQSLDQGLQFLIQYYNGEERAKGNILERFSAQQFPDLHSELNLSSLELGDSALYFCASSVGTALGDTQYFGPGTRLTVL.